The 17 T cell receptor beta chains presented below share a single source sample, sequenced in a study of blood T cell repertoires in COVID-19. Sequencing was performed with immunoSEQ multiplex PCR; in TCRdb, only in-frame clones are kept and a portion is missing. Of nearly 200,000 clones in the sample, around nine tenths were seen once. Material for sequencing was peripheral blood. Receptors were obtained from a woman aged 40-49 years who had recovered from COVID-19.

This clone was seen just once. The chain carries TRBV6-2 or TRBV6-3 and TRBJ2-7; 7 bases match TRBD2. Unmatched junction bases numbered 6, after V lost 0 bases and J lost 7 bases. CDR3 length: 14 amino acids. Germline V gene sequence: CDR1 MNHEY, CDR2 SVGEGT. Written as DNA, the CDR3 is TGTGCCAGCAGTTACTCACAGACTAGCAGGGAGCAGTACTTC. Protein product: CASSYSQTSREQYF.

The CDR3 reads CASSQDGTSGRVGTDTQYF. For the CDR3, the DNA is TGCGCCAGCAGCCAAGATGGGACTAGCGGGAGGGTTGGCACAGATACGCAGTATTTT. The genes are TRBV4-1 and TRBJ2-3; 16 bases line up with TRBD2. The CDR3 covers 19 residues. V shed 0 bases and J 1 base; nucleotides not matched to a gene: 4. Germline V lookup: CDR1 MGHRA, CDR2 YSYEKL.

The chain has TRBV19 and TRBJ2-1, with 14 bases identical to TRBD2. This CDR3 is built from 15 residues. The V gene's germline CDR1 is LNHDA and CDR2 SQIVND (reference sequence). The J segment lost 8 bases and the V segment lost 6 bases, leaving 6 bases of the junction unmatched. The CDR3 DNA reads as TGTGCCAGTAGCAAAGGGACTAGCGGGAGTTATGAGCAGTTCTTC. Translating gives CASSKGTSGSYEQFF.

The CDR3 DNA reads as TGTGCCAGCAGCGTGGGACAGGGATTTTCCTATAATTCACCCCTCCACTTT. It yields the protein CASSVGQGFSYNSPLHF. The V and J genes are TRBV9 and TRBJ1-6; 9 nucleotides line up with TRBD1. This CDR3 is built from 17 residues. Losses at the gene ends were 2 bases for V and 1 base for J; bases not matched to a gene: 4. The germline CDR1 and CDR2 sequences are SGDLS and YYNGEE.

The chain combines TRBV29-1 with TRBJ2-7, with 14 bases identical to TRBD2. This CDR3 region has 15 residues. J gave up 6 bases and V 4 bases, and 8 bases lay outside the gene matches. Germline V gene sequence: CDR1 SQVTM, CDR2 ANQGSEA. The CDR3 reads CSVGIAGLAGVEQYF. The CDR3 DNA follows: TGCAGCGTTGGCATCGCGGGACTAGCGGGAGTCGAGCAGTACTTC.

This clone occurred a few times. The J gene is TRBJ2-2, the V gene TRBV27, with a weak D call TRBD1 (6 bases). Germline assignment: CDR1 MNHEY and CDR2 SMNVEV (reference sequence). The CDR3 has 14 residues. Trimming stripped 10 bases from V and 5 bases from J, with 17 bases between. The CDR3 region has the DNA TGTGCCACCCAGACAGGAATAAGGACCGGGGAGCTGTTTTTT. It yields the protein CATQTGIRTGELFF.

The chain links TRBV5-8 to TRBJ1-6, with 10 bases that match TRBD1. The CDR3 covers 17 residues. Germline loops: CDR1 SGHTS, CDR2 YDEGEE. V lost 3 bases and J lost 7; bases outside the gene matches: 10. CDR3 DNA sequence: TGTGCCAGCAGCTCGACTGAGGTGGGACAGGGGAATTCACCCCTCCACTTT. It yields the protein CASSSTEVGQGNSPLHF.

This clone was detected a few times. The genes are TRBV7-6 and TRBJ1-1; D ambiguous. V lost 1 base and J lost 4, with 10 bases in between. The CDR3 has 14 amino acids. The V gene's germline CDR1 is SGHVS and CDR2 FNYEAQ. CDR3 coding DNA: TGTGCCAGCAGCTTAGGTCCCCGGAGCACTGAAGCTTTCTTT. This codes for CASSLGPRSTEAFF.

This clone came up many times. The chain employs TRBV5-1 and TRBJ2-3; 7 bases align to TRBD2. The germline CDR1 and CDR2 sequences are SGHRS and YFSETQ. With V trimmed by 1 base and J by 6 bases, 11 bases remained unmatched. The CDR3 contains 16 residues. CDR3 sequence reads: CASSLSLAVPVDTQYF. CDR3 DNA sequence: TGCGCCAGCAGCTTGAGCCTAGCGGTACCGGTGGATACGCAGTATTTT. Full variable domain (rest looked up from reference TRBV5-1 and TRBJ2-3): KAGVTQTPRYLIKTRGQQVTLSCSPISGHRSVSWYQQTPGQGLQFLFEYFSETQRNKGNFPGRFSGRQFSNSRSEMNVSTLELGDSALYLCASSLSLAVPVDTQYFGPGTRLTVL.

The chain uses TRBV10-3 and TRBJ1-1; TRBD1 might be the D (6 bases). Trimming stripped 1 base from V and 2 bases from J, with 8 bases between. Germline lookup yields CDR1 ENHRY and CDR2 SYGVKD. CDR3 size: 14 residues. CDR3 protein: CAISELDSNTEAFF. The CDR3 nucleotides read TGTGCCATCAGTGAGTTGGACAGCAACACTGAAGCTTTCTTT.

V usage is TRBV4-3 and J usage is TRBJ2-7; 11 bases fit TRBD2. The CDR3 extends over 17 amino acids. The junction had 7 bases not matched to a gene; V was cut back by 0 bases and J by 3 bases. CDR1 is LGHNA, CDR2 YSLEER, per germline. CDR3 sequence reads: CASSQDSGTSGSYEQYF. As DNA, the CDR3 is TGCGCCAGCAGCCAAGACTCGGGAACTAGCGGGAGCTACGAGCAGTACTTC.

This chain joins TRBV5-6 and TRBJ1-6; TRBD1 agrees at 10 bases. Germline loops: CDR1 SGHDT, CDR2 YYEEEE. V was clipped by 3 bases and J by 9 bases; unmatched bases: 6. The CDR3 loop spans 15 amino acids. CDR3 loop: CASSSLGTGVSPLHF. CDR3 sequence (DNA): TGTGCCAGCAGCTCGCTGGGGACAGGGGTTTCACCCCTCCACTTT.

The chain links TRBV19 to TRBJ2-5, with 12 bases matching TRBD1. Per the germline V gene, CDR1 is LNHDA and CDR2 is SQIVND (reference sequence). Trimming took 0 bases from V and 4 from J; bases not matched to a gene: 3. The CDR3 sequence is 16 residues long. This chain's CDR3 is CASSIEGTGGLETQYF. The CDR3 nucleotides read TGTGCCAGTAGTATAGAGGGGACAGGGGGCCTAGAGACCCAGTACTTC.

The chain has TRBV4-2 and TRBJ2-1, with 8 bases that match TRBD2. CDR1 LGHNA and CDR2 YNFKEQ come from the germline V gene. Trimming removed 4 bases from V and 5 bases from J; junction bases left unmatched: 7. CDR3 length equals 15 residues. CDR3 DNA sequence: TGTGCCAGCAGCCTGAGCGGGAGATCGGACAATGAGCAGTTCTTC. As protein: CASSLSGRSDNEQFF.

The chain has TRBV9 and TRBJ2-7, with 8 bases matching TRBD2. The length of the CDR3 is 18 residues. Germline trimming cut 3 bases from V and 0 bases from J; bases unmatched to any gene: 14. The germline gives CDR1 SGDLS, CDR2 YYNGEE. For the CDR3, the DNA is TGTGCCAGCAGCGCCTCCGTTAGCGGGGTTCTAAGCTCCTACGAGCAGTACTTC. It yields the protein CASSASVSGVLSSYEQYF.

The chain joins TRBV7-9 to TRBJ2-5, with 11 bases lining up with TRBD1. With V trimmed by 5 bases and J by 4 bases, 9 bases remained unmatched. The CDR3 runs to 16 residues. The germline V gene encodes CDR1 SEHNR and CDR2 FQNEAQ (reference sequence). The CDR3: CASSTMDRGRGETQYF. CDR3 in DNA: TGTGCCAGCAGCACCATGGACAGGGGGCGCGGAGAGACCCAGTACTTC.

This clone was picked up one time. The CDR3 DNA follows: TGTGCCAGCAGTTCCCGAGCTAACTATGGCTACACCTTC. Amino acid sequence: CASSSRANYGYTF. The chain carries TRBV27 and TRBJ1-2; D is undetermined. Trimming removed 4 bases at V and 0 bases at J, with 6 bases between. The germline V gene encodes CDR1 MNHEY and CDR2 SMNVEV (reference sequence). The CDR3 covers 13 residues.